These T cell receptor beta chains were read from a single sample in a study of early T cells in non-severe SARS-CoV-2 infection. A single record per CDR3 protein comes from TCRdb applying MiXCR to the 5' RACE reads. The table includes tens of thousands of distinct CDR3 sequences, about 14% detected once. The sequenced sample was whole blood. The receptors here all came from an adult who was a healthcare worker with PCR-confirmed SARS-CoV-2 infection or an uninfected control (not recorded which). The CDR3 runs from the conserved cysteine through the conserved F or W. D genes are given only for firm matches. Clone size is shown for a subset of rows, as once, few, many or a class of expanded clone.

cdr3_nt cdr3_aa clone_size j_call v_call d_call
TGTGCCAGCAGCGGACCGGGACCCTATGGCTACACCTTC CASSGPGPYGYTF few TRBJ1-2 TRBV9 -
TGTGCCAGCACCCAGGACAGCCAAGAGACCCAGTACTTC CASTQDSQETQYF - TRBJ2-5 TRBV6-5 -
TGTGCCAGCAGTGAAGCGCTTCGGGGCCGAGGGGAGACCCAGTACTTC CASSEALRGRGETQYF - TRBJ2-5 TRBV2 -
TGCGCCAGCAGCTCATTGTGGGCGGGGGGGGTGACAGATACGCAGTATTTT CASSSLWAGGVTDTQYF - TRBJ2-3 TRBV10-2 TRBD2
TGTGCCAGCAGAGAGGGGCTAGCGGGAGGCGGGGAGCTGTTTTTT CASREGLAGGGELFF many TRBJ2-2 TRBV27 TRBD2
TGTGCCAGCAGGGAAACCTACGAGCAGTACTTC CASRETYEQYF few TRBJ2-7 TRBV2 -
TGTGCCAGCAGTTATGGGAGACAGTGGGACAATGAGCAGTTCTTC CASSYGRQWDNEQFF many TRBJ2-1 TRBV6-5 -
TGTGCCATACCTGAGGCCCTCTTTGAGGGCTACACCTTC CAIPEALFEGYTF many TRBJ1-2 TRBV5-8 -
TGTGCCAGCAGCCCCCAGGGTCGGACAGGACCCACACCCCTCCACTTT CASSPQGRTGPTPLHF - TRBJ1-6 TRBV7-2 TRBD1
TGTGCCAGCAGGAGGGGACTAGAGGGCGAGCAGTTCTTC CASRRGLEGEQFF few TRBJ2-1 TRBV3-1 TRBD2
TGCGCCAGCAGCTCCGGGATCCAAATCAATGAGCAGTTCTTC CASSSGIQINEQFF few TRBJ2-1 TRBV5-1 -
TGTGCCAGCAGTTTTTCAGGGGATAATTCACCCCTCCACTTT CASSFSGDNSPLHF few TRBJ1-6 TRBV28 -
TGTGCCAGCAGGGGACGGTCCTCGAGCACAGATACGCAGTATTTT CASRGRSSSTDTQYF - TRBJ2-3 TRBV27 -
TGTGCCAGCAGCTTGAGGCCTTACAATGAGCAGTTCTTC CASSLRPYNEQFF - TRBJ2-1 TRBV5-4 -
TGTGCCAGCTCGATCGACAGGCCCCAGGCCTTC CASSIDRPQAF - TRBJ2-5 TRBV21-1 -
TGTGCCAGCAGCTTAATGGGCCAGCGACAATACTCCTATAATTCACCCCTCCACTTT CASSLMGQRQYSYNSPLHF - TRBJ1-6 TRBV7-3 -
TGTGCCAGCAGCCATCCCGGGACTAGCGGGAGCTCGAGCTCCTACAATGAGCAGTTCTTC CASSHPGTSGSSSSYNEQFF - TRBJ2-1 TRBV7-2 TRBD2
TGTGCCAGCACAGGGCCCGGGGTTGGGGCCAACGTCCTGACTTTC CASTGPGVGANVLTF many TRBJ2-6 TRBV6-2/TRBV6-3 -
TGTGCCAGCAGTTTCATCTCGGGGGGCAGGTCCTACGAGCAGTACTTC CASSFISGGRSYEQYF few TRBJ2-7 TRBV12-3/TRBV12-4 -
TGTGCCAGCAGCGCCGGATTAGCGGGGGGCTCCTACAATGAGCAGTTCTTC CASSAGLAGGSYNEQFF - TRBJ2-1 TRBV11-3 TRBD2
TGTGCCAGCAGCTTAGGCACTTCTAACTATGGCTACACCTTC CASSLGTSNYGYTF - TRBJ1-2 TRBV7-6 -
TGTGCCAGCAGTCCTACCGGGACAGGTTCCTACGAGCAGTACTTC CASSPTGTGSYEQYF - TRBJ2-7 TRBV28 TRBD1
TGTGCCACCCGTTGGGCCGATAGGGACACTGAAGCTTTCTTT CATRWADRDTEAFF - TRBJ1-1 TRBV3-1 -
TGTGCCAGCAGCCGACTGCCCGGACTAGGGCCCACAGATACGCAGTATTTT CASSRLPGLGPTDTQYF - TRBJ2-3 TRBV4-2 TRBD2
TGTGCCAGCAGCCCCTTGAGCAGTCACTACGAGCAGTACTTC CASSPLSSHYEQYF many TRBJ2-7 TRBV3-1 -
TGTGCCAGCAGCTTGGTTCAGGGCTTGAACACCGGGGAGCTGTTTTTT CASSLVQGLNTGELFF few TRBJ2-2 TRBV5-4 -
TGTGCCAGCAGTCCCCACGGGAGCCCTACCTACGAGCAGTACTTC CASSPHGSPTYEQYF - TRBJ2-7 TRBV28 -
TGTGCCACCAGTGATGGACAGGTTTTTGAAGCTTTCTTT CATSDGQVFEAFF once TRBJ1-1 TRBV24-1 TRBD1
TGTGCCAGCAGCGCCCACCTTTCTGGGAACACTGAAGCTTTCTTT CASSAHLSGNTEAFF many TRBJ1-1 TRBV9 -
TGTGCCAGCAGTTACTCGATCGCGGGAGGGCCCGACGAGCAGTACTTC CASSYSIAGGPDEQYF many TRBJ2-7 TRBV6-6 TRBD2
TGTGCCAGCAGTTTCGGACTAGCGGGCCGTTCCGACTACGAGCAGTACTTC CASSFGLAGRSDYEQYF few TRBJ2-7 TRBV7-8 TRBD2
TGTGCCAGCAGCCAACGAACAGGCCTGGGTGAGCAGTACTTC CASSQRTGLGEQYF few TRBJ2-7 TRBV3-1 -
TGTGCCAGCAGCCTCCCGCGGGTAGGGGAGGATAATGAAAAACTGTTTTTT CASSLPRVGEDNEKLFF - TRBJ1-4 TRBV7-9 -
TGTGCCTGGAGTGTAATGGCGACGAATGGAGCTTTCTTT CAWSVMATNGAFF - TRBJ1-1 TRBV30 -
TGTGCCAGCTCACTCCTCCGGGACAGTTCCTACGAGCAGTACTTC CASSLLRDSSYEQYF few TRBJ2-7 TRBV18 TRBD1
TGTGCCAGCAGCTTAACTACTGAAGCTTTCTTT CASSLTTEAFF - TRBJ1-1 TRBV11-3 -
TGTGCCAGCAGCCCACTGGGAGCGGCAGATGAGCAGTTCTTC CASSPLGAADEQFF - TRBJ2-1 TRBV7-3 -
TGTGCCAGCAGTTTATCTGGCGGGGGGTTCTCCTACGAGCAGTACTTC CASSLSGGGFSYEQYF - TRBJ2-7 TRBV27 TRBD2
TGTGCCAGCAGTTACTCGGGGCTAGCGGAGAACGAGCAGTTCTTC CASSYSGLAENEQFF few TRBJ2-1 TRBV6-2/TRBV6-3 TRBD2
TGTGCCAGCTCACCACAAGAAAACATTCAGTACTTC CASSPQENIQYF many TRBJ2-4 TRBV18 -
TGTGCCAGCAGTCGTACCCTCCCGACAGGGGAGCTCACTGAAGCTTTCTTT CASSRTLPTGELTEAFF few TRBJ1-1 TRBV27 TRBD1
TGTGCCAGCAGTTATATTCCTCCTCCGGAGGGGATTCAGCACTTC CASSYIPPPEGIQHF - TRBJ2-4 TRBV6-5 -
TGCAGCGTTGAGGGCTCTGGAAACACCATATATTTT CSVEGSGNTIYF many TRBJ1-3 TRBV29-1 -
TGCAGTGGGAGGGACTCCTACAATGAGCAGTTCTTC CSGRDSYNEQFF few TRBJ2-1 TRBV29-1 TRBD2
TGCAGCTCCCTCTCTGGGGCCAACGTCCTGACTTTC CSSLSGANVLTF many TRBJ2-6 TRBV29-1 -
TGTGCCAGCAGTTTAATGACAGATACGCAGTATTTT CASSLMTDTQYF few TRBJ2-3 TRBV12-3/TRBV12-4 -
TGTGCCAGCAGCGTAGGACCGGTCTACGAGCAGTACTTC CASSVGPVYEQYF few TRBJ2-7 TRBV9 -
TGTGCCAGCAGCCGGGGACTGACCAATGAAAAACTGTTTTTT CASSRGLTNEKLFF few TRBJ1-4 TRBV5-6 -
TGTGCCAGCAGTTTACCGGGACAGGGGGCGGGTCAGCCCCAGCATTTT CASSLPGQGAGQPQHF - TRBJ1-5 TRBV12-3/TRBV12-4 TRBD1